One sample yielded the 30 T cell receptor beta chains listed below, sequenced in a study of siplizumab effects on memory and regulatory T cells. Repertoires were generated with immunoSEQ multiplex PCR, while TCRdb's copy carries only in-frame clones and drops some. The sample includes tens of thousands of clones, around 95% seen only once; the top ten take 18%. The sample consisted of CD8+ T cells sorted from blood. Receptor source: a human donor in good health.

J is TRBJ1-2 and V is TRBV6-5; D is uncertain. Per the germline V gene, CDR1 is MNHEY and CDR2 is SVGAGI. The CDR3 has 11 residues. Deletions cut 8 bases from V and 0 bases from J, with 4 bases between. In DNA, the CDR3 is TGTGCCAGCGGTCCTAACTATGGCTACACCTTC. Protein sequence: CASGPNYGYTF.

The rearrangement joins TRBV6-5 to TRBJ2-1; TRBD2 agrees at 7 bases. V shed 0 bases, J shed 6 bases, and the junction held 2 bases outside the gene matches. The germline CDR1 and CDR2 sequences are MNHEY and SVGAGI. The CDR3 has 14 residues. CDR3 DNA: TGTGCCAGCAGTTACTCCCGGGGGGTCAATGAGCAGTTCTTC. It specifies CASSYSRGVNEQFF.

The chain employs TRBV7-3 and TRBJ2-1, with D uncertain. The germline CDR1 and CDR2 sequences are SGHTA and FQGTGA. The CDR3 length is 16 residues. Trimming left V 5 bases short and J 7 bases short, with 21 bases between. The CDR3 spells CASSPLGGGAWNEQFF. The CDR3 DNA reads as TGTGCCAGCAGCCCACTCGGCGGTGGTGCGTGGAATGAGCAGTTCTTC.

This chain links TRBV19 with TRBJ1-2; the match to TRBD1 covers 10 bases. Germline-derived CDR1 and CDR2 are LNHDA and SQIVND (reference sequence). The CDR3 is 15 residues long. Trimming took 1 base from V and 4 from J; bases not matched to a gene: 3. This chain's CDR3 is CASSIGQGAGYGYTF. CDR3 coding DNA: TGTGCCAGTAGTATAGGACAGGGGGCAGGCTATGGCTACACCTTC.

This clone was found once. The V and J genes are TRBV15 and TRBJ2-1; D possibly corresponds to TRBD1 (6 bases). The V end lost 6 bases, the J end lost 1 base, and 10 bases lay between the germline ends. Germline V lookup: CDR1 LNHNV, CDR2 YYDKDF (reference sequence). The length of the CDR3 is 14 residues. This CDR3 is CATRRGSSYNEQFF. The CDR3 nucleotides read TGTGCCACCAGGAGGGGGAGTTCCTACAATGAGCAGTTCTTC. The full variable domain, completed using reference TRBV15 and TRBJ2-1, is DAMVIQNPRYQVTQFGKPVTLSCSQTLNHNVMYWYQQKSSQAPKLLFHYYDKDFNNEADTPDNFQSRRPNTSFCFLDIRSPGLGDTAMYLCATRRGSSYNEQFFGPGTRLTVL.

This clone was seen only once. The CDR3 spells CAWSSGNEDEQYF. Written as DNA, the CDR3 is TGTGCCTGGAGCTCCGGGAACGAAGACGAGCAGTACTTC. The chain links TRBV30 to TRBJ2-7, with D perhaps TRBD2 (5 bases). Deletions cut 3 bases from V and 5 bases from J, with 14 bases between. Germline lookup yields CDR1 GTSNPN and CDR2 SVGIG (reference sequence). The CDR3 extends over 13 amino acids.

The CDR3 region has the DNA TGTGCCAGCAGCAAAGACAGTCCCTACGAGCAGTACTTC. Protein product: CASSKDSPYEQYF. The chain recombines TRBV6-5 with TRBJ2-7, with D possibly TRBD1 on 5 matching bases. Trimming removed 6 bases from V and 2 bases from J, with 11 bases in between. Per germline, CDR1 MNHEY and CDR2 SVGAGI. This CDR3 is built from 13 residues.

The V and J genes are TRBV2 and TRBJ2-7; D gene unclear. Germline values: CDR1 SNHLY, CDR2 FYNNEI. V gave up 5 bases and J gave up 6 bases, with 5 bases separating them. This CDR3 region has 10 residues. CDR3 protein: CASSLGEQYF. The CDR3 DNA reads TGTGCCAGCAGTTTAGGCGAGCAGTACTTC.

The V and J genes are TRBV27 and TRBJ2-3; D is undetermined. V gave up 8 bases and J gave up 3 bases, with 3 bases separating them. The CDR3 contains 10 residues. Germline V gene sequence: CDR1 MNHEY, CDR2 SMNVEV (reference sequence). CDR3 sequence: CASGTDTQYF. The CDR3 region has the DNA TGTGCCAGCGGGACAGATACGCAGTATTTT.

The chain combines TRBV2 with TRBJ2-5, with D perhaps TRBD1 (6 bases). Deletions cut 2 bases from V and 11 bases from J, with 12 bases between. The CDR3 runs to 12 residues. Germline V CDR1 and CDR2: SNHLY, FYNNEI. The CDR3: CASSENQGTQYF. DNA for the CDR3: TGTGCCAGCAGTGAAAATCAGGGGACACAGTACTTC.

The gene calls are TRBV19 and TRBJ2-7, with 14 nucleotides matching TRBD2. V was pared by 3 bases and J by 3 bases, with 1 base of the junction left unmatched. Germline V lookup: CDR1 LNHDA, CDR2 SQIVND (reference sequence). The length of the CDR3 is 15 residues. CDR3 nucleotide sequence: TGTGCCAGTAGTATGGGACTAGCGGGGGTCTACGAGCAGTACTTC. The encoded protein is CASSMGLAGVYEQYF.

V is TRBV4-1 and J is TRBJ1-1; D possibly corresponds to TRBD1 (5 bases). Trimming pared 4 bases from V and 1 base from J, leaving 13 bases between. The CDR3 contains 15 residues. Per germline, CDR1 MGHRA and CDR2 YSYEKL. In DNA, the CDR3 is TGCGCCAGCAGCCTCACTCGGGGACCGAACACTGAAGCTTTCTTT. Residues: CASSLTRGPNTEAFF.

The V call is TRBV7-9, the J call TRBJ2-7; 7 bases agree with TRBD2. Germline lookup yields CDR1 SEHNR and CDR2 FQNEAQ (reference sequence). J was trimmed by 3 bases and V by 10 bases; bases with no gene match: 9. The CDR3 is 13 amino acids. CDR3 in DNA: TGTGCCACCCAGGCGGGAGTAAGCTACGAGCAGTACTTC. It codes for CATQAGVSYEQYF.

This clone was detected only a few times. The germline gene is not matched at one end of the junction; a read error may be the cause. V is TRBV5-1 and J is TRBJ1-1, with D possibly matching TRBD1 (6 bases). The CDR3 loop spans 13 amino acids. From germline, CDR1 is SGHRS and CDR2 YFSETQ. DNA for the CDR3: TGCGCCAGCAGCGGTCAGACAGGCCCTGATGCTTTCTTT. This gives the protein CASSGQTGPDAFF.

The CDR3 coding sequence is TGTGCTAGTGGTTTAGGGTATGAGCAGTTCTTC. This gives the protein CASGLGYEQFF. This chain uses TRBV12-5 with TRBJ2-1; D remains ambiguous. The CDR3 is 11 amino acids. The V end was cut by 3 bases, the J end by 8 bases, with 5 bases between. Germline lookup yields CDR1 LGHNT and CDR2 FRNRAP.

The CDR3 nucleotides read TGTGCCAGCAGCCCCCCCCTAATGGGGAACACTGAAGCTTTCTTT. Its protein product is CASSPPLMGNTEAFF. The chain has TRBV7-9 and TRBJ1-1; D is uncertain. CDR3 length: 15 residues. V lost 5 bases, J lost 1 base, and 14 bases lay in between. CDR1 is SEHNR and CDR2 is FQNEAQ in the germline V gene (reference sequence).

In this sample, this clone turned up once. This sequence joins TRBV25-1 and TRBJ2-7; 8 positions agree with TRBD1. J was trimmed by 4 bases and V by 4 bases; bases with no gene match: 15. CDR3 length: 17 amino acids. CDR1 is MGHDK, CDR2 SYGVNS, per germline. CDR3 amino acids: CASSGPPRQGAWYEQYF. The CDR3 DNA follows: TGTGCCAGCAGTGGTCCCCCCCGGCAGGGGGCTTGGTACGAGCAGTACTTC.

V is TRBV5-6 and J is TRBJ1-1; a weak D match, TRBD1 (5 bases). Germline V lookup: CDR1 SGHDT, CDR2 YYEEEE. The CDR3 extends over 16 amino acids. Trimming took off 0 bases at V and 0 bases at J, with 12 bases between the two ends. For the CDR3, the DNA is TGTGCCAGCAGCTTGGTCCCTCAGGGATTGAACACTGAAGCTTTCTTT. Its translation: CASSLVPQGLNTEAFF. Drawing the rest from reference TRBV5-6 and TRBJ1-1, the complete variable domain is DAGVTQSPTHLIKTRGQQVTLRCSPKSGHDTVSWYQQALGQGPQFIFQYYEEEERQRGNFPDRFSGHQFPNYSSELNVNALLLGDSALYLCASSLVPQGLNTEAFFGQGTRLTVV.

The chain couples TRBV15 to TRBJ2-3, with D maybe TRBD1 (6 bases). V gave up 5 bases and J gave up 2 bases, with 14 bases separating them. The germline V gene has CDR1 LNHNV and CDR2 YYDKDF (reference sequence). This CDR3 is built from 15 residues. The CDR3 sequence is CATSPRTGYTDTQYF. The CDR3 DNA reads TGTGCCACCAGCCCCCGAACAGGGTACACAGATACGCAGTATTTT.

The rearrangement uses TRBV11-2 and TRBJ2-3; D is perhaps TRBD2 (5 bases). Germline CDR1 SGHAT, CDR2 FQNNGV. This CDR3 has 15 residues. Trimming shortened V by 2 bases and J by 0 bases, and 9 bases separated the two germline ends. CDR3 amino acids: CASSLQRRSTDTQYF. The DNA for the CDR3 is TGTGCCAGCAGCTTACAGCGGCGGAGCACAGATACGCAGTATTTT.

This clone was counted between two and nine times. The CDR3 spells CASSFLGPRGGEQYF. The CDR3 region has the DNA TGTGCCAGCAGTTTCTTAGGCCCCAGGGGGGGCGAGCAGTACTTC. V and J are TRBV27 and TRBJ2-7; tentatively, D is TRBD1 or TRBD2 (7 bases each). Trimming cost V 3 bases and J 6 bases, with 18 bases left between them. The CDR3 sequence is 15 residues long. Germline loops: CDR1 MNHEY, CDR2 SMNVEV (reference sequence).

V is TRBV29-1 and J is TRBJ2-7; 7 nucleotides align to TRBD2. V dropped 4 bases and J dropped 2; count of bases not matched to a gene: 5. Germline V CDR1 and CDR2: SQVTM, ANQGSEA. The CDR3 is 13 residues long. The CDR3 here is CSVGGGFTYEQYF. The CDR3 DNA reads as TGCAGCGTTGGCGGGGGTTTCACCTACGAGCAGTACTTC.

The V call is TRBV19, the J call TRBJ2-2, with 8 positions matching TRBD1. Germline assignment: CDR1 LNHDA and CDR2 SQIVND (reference sequence). The CDR3 has 12 residues. With V trimmed by 1 base and J by 14 bases, 3 bases remained unmatched. CDR3 bases: TGTGCCAGTAGTATAGGACAGGGGTTACTGTTTTTT. Encoded protein: CASSIGQGLLFF.

The chain recombines TRBV4-1 with TRBJ2-3, with D hard to call. The V gene's germline CDR1 is MGHRA and CDR2 YSYEKL. The CDR3 contains 15 residues. Trimming pared 6 bases from V and 0 bases from J, leaving 13 bases between. CDR3 nucleotide sequence: TGCGCCAGCAGGAGAACAGTACCTAGCACAGATACGCAGTATTTT. It encodes CASRRTVPSTDTQYF.

V usage is TRBV7-9 and J usage is TRBJ1-1, with D hard to call. The V gene lost 6 bases and the J gene lost 0 bases, with 14 bases spanning the gap. CDR1 is SEHNR and CDR2 is FQNEAQ in the germline V gene (reference sequence). The CDR3 contains 15 residues. CDR3 DNA sequence: TGTGCCAGCAGTTACGTTAGGGAGTTGAACACTGAAGCTTTCTTT. This translates into CASSYVRELNTEAFF.

V is TRBV9 and J is TRBJ2-2; 7 bases are shared with TRBD1. Germline CDR1 and CDR2: SGDLS and YYNGEE. This CDR3 is 16 amino acids long. J gave up 0 bases and V 3 bases, and 5 bases lay outside the gene matches. CDR3 bases: TGTGCCAGCAGCGATTGGACAGGTTCGAACACCGGGGAGCTGTTTTTT. Residues: CASSDWTGSNTGELFF.

The genes are TRBV11-2 and TRBJ2-7; D gene uncertain. Germline V gene lookup returns CDR1 SGHAT and CDR2 FQNNGV. There are 12 residues in the CDR3. The V gene lost 3 bases and the J gene lost 4 bases, with 7 bases spanning the gap. CDR3 DNA: TGTGCCAGCAGCTTTTCGGCGTACGAGCAGTACTTC. This codes for CASSFSAYEQYF.

This clone was observed once. The chain carries TRBV7-9 and TRBJ2-1, with 8 nucleotides matching TRBD2. CDR1 and CDR2 (germline): SEHNR, FQNEAQ (reference sequence). This CDR3 has 16 amino acids. The J segment lost 0 bases and the V segment lost 3 bases, leaving 4 bases of the junction unmatched. The CDR3 DNA follows: TGTGCCAGCAGCTTGGGCGGGACTAGCTCCTACAATGAGCAGTTCTTC. This gives the protein CASSLGGTSSYNEQFF.

The chain links TRBV19 to TRBJ2-7; D is unclear. Between the trimmed V and J ends, which lost 1 base and 5 bases, there was a span of 12 bases. From germline, CDR1 is LNHDA and CDR2 SQIVND (reference sequence). CDR3 size: 14 residues. CDR3 region: CASSIGQQSHEQYF. The CDR3 DNA is TGTGCCAGTAGTATAGGGCAGCAGTCCCACGAGCAGTACTTC.

CDR3 residues: CASSQVVAGGYEQYF. CDR3 sequence (DNA): TGCGCCAGCAGCCAAGTGGTAGCGGGAGGGTACGAGCAGTACTTC. The rearrangement joins TRBV4-1 to TRBJ2-7, with 11 bases identical to TRBD2. With V trimmed by 1 base and J by 4 bases, 3 bases remained unmatched. This CDR3 has 15 amino acids. Germline-derived CDR1 and CDR2 are MGHRA and YSYEKL.